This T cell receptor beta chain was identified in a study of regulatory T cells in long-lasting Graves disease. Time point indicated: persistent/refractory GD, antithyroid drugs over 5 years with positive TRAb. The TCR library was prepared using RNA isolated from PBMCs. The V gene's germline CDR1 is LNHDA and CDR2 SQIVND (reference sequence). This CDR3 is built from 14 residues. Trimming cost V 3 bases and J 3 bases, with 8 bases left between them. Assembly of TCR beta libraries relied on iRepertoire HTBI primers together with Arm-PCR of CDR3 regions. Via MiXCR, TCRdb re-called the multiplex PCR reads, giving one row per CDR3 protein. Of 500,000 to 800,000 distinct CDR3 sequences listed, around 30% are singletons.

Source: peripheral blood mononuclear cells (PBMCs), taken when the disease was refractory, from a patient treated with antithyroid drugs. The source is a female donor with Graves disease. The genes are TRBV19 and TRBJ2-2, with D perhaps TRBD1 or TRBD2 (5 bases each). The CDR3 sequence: CASSMQGHTGELFF. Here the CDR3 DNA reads TGTGCCAGTAGTATGCAGGGACACACCGGGGAGCTGTTTTTT.